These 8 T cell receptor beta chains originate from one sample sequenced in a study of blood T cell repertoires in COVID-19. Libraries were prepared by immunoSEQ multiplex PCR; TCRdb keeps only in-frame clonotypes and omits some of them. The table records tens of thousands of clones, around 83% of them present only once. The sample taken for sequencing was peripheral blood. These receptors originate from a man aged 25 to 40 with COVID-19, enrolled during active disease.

The CDR3 coding sequence is TGTGCCAGCAGCCGCGATTCGGCTGAAGCTTTCTTT. Protein product: CASSRDSAEAFF. V gene TRBV7-9 combines with J gene TRBJ1-1; D not certain. Trimming took off 5 bases at V and 6 bases at J, with 10 bases between the two ends. Germline lookup yields CDR1 SEHNR and CDR2 FQNEAQ (reference sequence). The CDR3 extends over 12 amino acids. Drawing the rest from reference TRBV7-9 and TRBJ1-1, the complete variable domain is DTGVSQNPRHKITKRGQNVTFRCDPISEHNRLYWYRQTLGQGPEFLTYFQNEAQLEKSRLLSDRFSAERPKGSFSTLEIQRTEQGDSAMYLCASSRDSAEAFFGQGTRLTVV.

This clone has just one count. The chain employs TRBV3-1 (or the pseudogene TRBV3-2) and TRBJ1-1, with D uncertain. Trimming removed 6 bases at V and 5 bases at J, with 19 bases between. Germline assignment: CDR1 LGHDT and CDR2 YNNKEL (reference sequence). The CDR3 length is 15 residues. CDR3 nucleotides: TGTGCCAGCAGGGGAGGGCCCCAACGACGGACTGAAGCTTTCTTT. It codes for CASRGGPQRRTEAFF.

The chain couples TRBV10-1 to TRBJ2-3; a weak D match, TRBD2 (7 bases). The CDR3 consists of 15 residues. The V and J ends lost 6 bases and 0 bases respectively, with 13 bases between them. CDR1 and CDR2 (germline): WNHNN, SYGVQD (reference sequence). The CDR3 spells CASSGGLPSTDTQYF. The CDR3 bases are TGCGCCAGCAGCGGGGGGCTCCCGAGCACAGATACGCAGTATTTT.

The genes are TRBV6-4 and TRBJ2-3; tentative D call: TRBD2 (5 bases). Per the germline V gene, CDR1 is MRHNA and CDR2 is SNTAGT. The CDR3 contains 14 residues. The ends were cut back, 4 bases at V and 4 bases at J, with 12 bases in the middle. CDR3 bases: TGTGCCAGCAGTGGCGGGTTAGCCTCAGATACGCAGTATTTT. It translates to CASSGGLASDTQYF.

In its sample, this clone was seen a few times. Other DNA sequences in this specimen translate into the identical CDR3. The chain's CDR3 is CASSSPAGSGETQYF. The DNA for the CDR3 is TGTGCCAGCAGTTCCCCAGCGGGGAGTGGAGAGACCCAGTACTTC. This chain uses TRBV27 with TRBJ2-5, with 7 bases identical to TRBD2. This CDR3 spans 15 amino acids. Germline CDR1 and CDR2: MNHEY and SMNVEV (reference sequence). V lost 4 bases, J lost 4 bases, and 9 bases stayed unmatched.

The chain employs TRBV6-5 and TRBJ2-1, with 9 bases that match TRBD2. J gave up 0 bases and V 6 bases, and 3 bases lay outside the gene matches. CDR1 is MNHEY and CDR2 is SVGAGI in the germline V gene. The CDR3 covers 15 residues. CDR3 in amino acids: CASSRSGSSYNEQFF. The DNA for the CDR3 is TGTGCCAGCAGCCGTAGCGGGAGCTCCTACAATGAGCAGTTCTTC.

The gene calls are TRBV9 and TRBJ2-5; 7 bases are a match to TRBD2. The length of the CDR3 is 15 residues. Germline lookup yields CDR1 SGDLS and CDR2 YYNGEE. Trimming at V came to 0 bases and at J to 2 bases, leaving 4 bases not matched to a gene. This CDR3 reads CASSVGGSGQETQYF. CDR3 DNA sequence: TGTGCCAGCAGCGTAGGTGGTAGCGGGCAAGAGACCCAGTACTTC.

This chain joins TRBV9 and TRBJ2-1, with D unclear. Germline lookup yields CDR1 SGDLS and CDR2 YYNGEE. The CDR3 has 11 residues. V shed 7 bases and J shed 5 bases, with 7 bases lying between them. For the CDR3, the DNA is TGTGCCAGCCAACGAGACAATGAGCAGTTCTTC. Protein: CASQRDNEQFF.